A selection of T cell receptor beta chains follows, all from one sample in a study of blood T cell repertoires in COVID-19. Clones were read by immunoSEQ multiplex PCR, and TCRdb kept only the in-frame ones, dropping some. The sample consists of about 72,000 clones, roughly 90% of them appearing once. Sequencing was carried out using peripheral blood. These receptors came from a human donor in a cohort sampled during active COVID-19. Each CDR3 is given with its conserved first and last residue. The D gene is left open where the match is weak. Size tells how often a clone was seen (once, few, many) or the class of an expanded clone, and some rows leave it out.

TRBJ1-1	NA	NA	TRBV6-5	CASFRWNTEAFF	TGTGCCAGCTTCAGGTGGAACACTGAAGCTTTCTTT
TRBJ2-3	NA	TRBD2	TRBV14	CASSPTSGRRTSTDTQYF	TGTGCCAGCAGCCCAACTAGCGGGAGGCGTACTAGCACAGATACGCAGTATTTT
TRBJ2-7	NA	NA	TRBV14	CASSVAREQYF	TGTGCCAGCAGCGTAGCGAGAGAGCAGTACTTC
TRBJ2-1	once	NA	TRBV4-3	CASSQEAGTYNEQFF	TGCGCCAGCAGCCAAGAAGCAGGAACCTACAATGAGCAGTTCTTC
TRBJ2-7	NA	NA	TRBV28	CASSLSPPERGADEQYF	TGTGCCAGCAGTTTATCCCCCCCCGAGCGCGGAGCGGACGAGCAGTACTTC
TRBJ2-2	NA	TRBD1	TRBV5-1	CASSLGTGPTGELFF	TGCGCCAGCAGCTTAGGGACAGGACCCACCGGGGAGCTGTTTTTT
TRBJ2-2	NA	NA	TRBV6-6	CASSYSRRRDTGELFF	TGTGCCAGCAGTTACTCGCGGCGCCGTGACACCGGGGAGCTGTTTTTT
TRBJ2-2	few	NA	TRBV4-3	CASSQEHANTGELFF	TGCGCCAGCAGCCAAGAACACGCGAACACCGGGGAGCTGTTTTTT
TRBJ2-3	NA	NA	TRBV12-3/TRBV12-4	CASSPLRGTQYF	TGTGCCAGCAGTCCCCTTCGAGGTACGCAGTATTTT
TRBJ2-2	NA	TRBD2	TRBV5-1	CASSLLAANTGELFF	TGCGCCAGCAGCTTGCTAGCGGCGAACACCGGGGAGCTGTTTTTT
TRBJ1-6	NA	NA	TRBV6-5	CASSQDWNSPLHF	TGTGCCAGCAGTCAGGACTGGAATTCACCCCTCCACTTT
TRBJ2-2	NA	TRBD1	TRBV29-1	CSVDQGATGELFF	TGCAGCGTTGACCAGGGGGCAACCGGGGAGCTGTTTTTT
TRBJ2-2	NA	NA	TRBV7-2	CASSLSSGAGELFF	TGTGCCAGCAGCTTAAGTTCAGGGGCCGGGGAGCTGTTTTTT
TRBJ1-1	NA	NA	TRBV9	CASNQGVTTEAFF	TGTGCCAGCAACCAAGGGGTAACCACTGAAGCTTTCTTT
TRBJ1-2	NA	NA	TRBV5-1	CASSLGHLGPGYGYTF	TGCGCCAGCAGCTTGGGGCACCTGGGGCCGGGCTATGGCTACACCTTC
TRBJ2-3	NA	NA	TRBV27	CASSLGNRIGDTQYF	TGTGCCAGCAGTTTAGGGAACAGGATAGGAGATACGCAGTATTTT
TRBJ2-1	NA	TRBD2	TRBV2	CASSESSGGRLYNEQFF	TGTGCCAGCAGTGAATCTAGCGGGGGGCGTCTTTACAATGAGCAGTTCTTC
TRBJ1-5	NA	NA	TRBV24-1	CATSPSGDGSQPQHF	TGTGCCACCAGCCCCTCCGGGGACGGGAGTCAGCCCCAGCATTTT
TRBJ1-2	once	TRBD1	TRBV24-1	CATRDRGLTEGYTF	TGTGCCACCAGAGACAGGGGCCTCACAGAGGGCTACACCTTC
TRBJ1-1	NA	NA	TRBV7-6	CASSLAQGNTEAFF	TGTGCCAGCAGCTTAGCACAGGGGAACACTGAAGCTTTCTTT
TRBJ2-6	NA	NA	TRBV19	CASSGGTGANVLTF	TGTGCCAGTAGTGGGGGGACCGGGGCCAACGTCCTGACTTTC
TRBJ2-3	once	TRBD1	TRBV28	CASSGPRTGKLDTQYF	TGTGCCAGCAGTGGACCCCGGACAGGGAAGTTAGATACGCAGTATTTT
TRBJ1-1	NA	TRBD1	TRBV9	CASSVRTRDRKNTEAFF	TGTGCCAGCAGCGTTCGGACCCGGGACAGGAAGAACACTGAAGCTTTCTTT
TRBJ2-7	NA	NA	TRBV18	CASSAGRSYEQYF	TGTGCCAGCTCGGCAGGGCGCTCGTACGAGCAGTACTTC
TRBJ2-5	NA	TRBD1	TRBV5-1	CASSLNPGQGQETQYF	TGCGCCAGCAGCTTGAACCCGGGACAGGGGCAAGAGACCCAGTACTTC
TRBJ1-5	once	TRBD1	TRBV6-5	CASRQGRQPQHF	TGTGCCAGCAGACAGGGGCGTCAGCCCCAGCATTTT
TRBJ2-5	NA	TRBD2	TRBV25-1	CASSREGETQYF	TGTGCCAGCAGCCGGGAGGGAGAGACCCAGTACTTC
TRBJ2-1	NA	TRBD1	TRBV7-2	CASSYSGQGMNNEQFF	TGTGCCAGCAGCTACTCGGGACAGGGGATGAACAATGAGCAGTTCTTC
TRBJ2-7	NA	NA	TRBV10-3	CAISEDWMAPYEQYF	TGTGCCATCAGTGAGGACTGGATGGCCCCCTACGAGCAGTACTTC
TRBJ2-7	few	NA	TRBV19	CASTQSYEQYF	TGTGCCAGTACACAGTCCTACGAGCAGTACTTC
TRBJ2-6	NA	NA	TRBV6-2/TRBV6-3	CASTPAYTGGRGPLSSGANVLTF	TGTGCCAGCACCCCGGCGTACACGGGGGGCAGGGGGCCTTTAAGCTCTGGGGCCAACGTCCTGACTTTC
TRBJ1-4	NA	NA	TRBV12-5	CASAPPKAGINEKLFF	TGTGCTAGTGCCCCACCGAAAGCGGGAATTAATGAAAAACTGTTTTTT
TRBJ2-1	once	NA	TRBV20-1	CSASLPTDLYNEQFF	TGCAGTGCTAGTCTCCCGACAGATCTCTACAATGAGCAGTTCTTC
TRBJ2-7	NA	NA	TRBV19	CASSIVGGGAYEQYF	TGTGCCAGTAGTATAGTCGGGGGAGGCGCCTACGAGCAGTACTTC
TRBJ1-6	few	TRBD1	TRBV4-1	CASSPGQRGSPLHF	TGCGCCAGCAGCCCGGGACAGAGGGGTTCACCCCTCCACTTT
TRBJ1-1	NA	NA	TRBV28	CASKGHLNTEAFF	TGTGCCAGCAAGGGGCACCTGAACACTGAAGCTTTCTTT
TRBJ2-1	NA	TRBD2	TRBV18	CASSGGTSGRENYNEQFF	TGTGCCAGCTCAGGCGGGACTAGCGGGAGGGAAAACTACAATGAGCAGTTCTTC
TRBJ1-1	NA	NA	TRBV7-9	CASSAGASNTEAFF	TGTGCCAGCAGCGCGGGGGCATCGAACACTGAAGCTTTCTTT
TRBJ1-1	NA	NA	TRBV28	CASSRPRSGGLTEAFF	TGTGCCAGCAGCCGCCCCAGGTCGGGGGGCCTTACTGAAGCTTTCTTT
TRBJ2-3	NA	TRBD2	TRBV9	CASSGGLAGGVADTQYF	TGTGCCAGCAGCGGGGGACTAGCGGGAGGGGTTGCAGATACGCAGTATTTT
TRBJ1-2	NA	TRBD1	TRBV27	CASRTGGNGYTF	TGTGCCAGCAGGACAGGGGGCAACGGCTACACCTTC
TRBJ2-2	NA	TRBD1	TRBV28	CASSFDRAGTGELFF	TGTGCCAGCAGTTTTGACAGGGCTGGAACCGGGGAGCTGTTTTTT
TRBJ1-2	NA	TRBD1	TRBV10-3	CAISGGTDANYGYTF	TGTGCCATCAGTGGTGGGACAGACGCTAACTATGGCTACACCTTC
TRBJ2-7	NA	NA	TRBV11-2	CASSALVSSYEQYF	TGTGCCAGCAGCGCTCTAGTTAGTAGCTACGAGCAGTACTTC
TRBJ2-7	NA	NA	TRBV6-5	CASSRQRDSYEQYF	TGTGCCAGCAGTCGGCAACGGGATTCCTACGAGCAGTACTTC
TRBJ1-5	NA	TRBD1	TRBV28	CASRPPGQGNQPQHF	TGTGCCAGCAGACCACCGGGACAGGGCAATCAGCCCCAGCATTTT
TRBJ2-5	NA	NA	TRBV5-1	CASSWKPSGETQYF	TGCGCCAGCAGCTGGAAACCCTCCGGGGAGACCCAGTACTTC
TRBJ1-6	NA	TRBD1	TRBV19	CATRGQGAGAPLHF	TGTGCCACGAGGGGACAGGGGGCGGGTGCACCCCTCCACTTT
TRBJ2-3	NA	NA	TRBV6-1	CASSEHGTGVTDTQYF	TGTGCCAGCAGTGAACACGGGACGGGAGTGACAGATACGCAGTATTTT
TRBJ2-7	NA	TRBD1	TRBV27	CASSPSWGQSISPYEQYF	TGTGCCAGCAGTCCTTCTTGGGGACAGAGCATTTCTCCCTACGAGCAGTACTTC
TRBJ2-1	NA	TRBD1	TRBV4-1	CASSQQGAGSYNEQFF	TGCGCCAGCAGCCAACAGGGGGCAGGATCCTACAATGAGCAGTTCTTC
TRBJ1-2	NA	NA	TRBV6-6	CASSYSRQVDGYTF	TGTGCCAGCAGTTACTCGAGACAAGTGGATGGCTACACCTTC
TRBJ2-7	NA	TRBD1	TRBV5-4	CASSRRDRETKQYF	TGTGCCAGCAGCCGCCGGGACAGGGAAACGAAGCAGTACTTC
TRBJ2-1	NA	TRBD2	TRBV27	CASSLTSVPYNEQFF	TGTGCCAGCAGTCTGACTAGCGTGCCCTACAATGAGCAGTTCTTC
TRBJ1-1	few	TRBD1	TRBV30	CAGDRGNTEAFF	TGTGCCGGTGACAGGGGGAACACTGAAGCTTTCTTT
TRBJ2-7	NA	TRBD2	TRBV11-2	CASSLGGLAGYEQYF	TGTGCCAGCAGCTTAGGGGGACTAGCGGGATACGAGCAGTACTTC
TRBJ2-7	NA	NA	TRBV7-2	CASSSRSRTASYEQYF	TGTGCCAGCAGCTCCCGAAGCCGGACAGCCTCCTACGAGCAGTACTTC